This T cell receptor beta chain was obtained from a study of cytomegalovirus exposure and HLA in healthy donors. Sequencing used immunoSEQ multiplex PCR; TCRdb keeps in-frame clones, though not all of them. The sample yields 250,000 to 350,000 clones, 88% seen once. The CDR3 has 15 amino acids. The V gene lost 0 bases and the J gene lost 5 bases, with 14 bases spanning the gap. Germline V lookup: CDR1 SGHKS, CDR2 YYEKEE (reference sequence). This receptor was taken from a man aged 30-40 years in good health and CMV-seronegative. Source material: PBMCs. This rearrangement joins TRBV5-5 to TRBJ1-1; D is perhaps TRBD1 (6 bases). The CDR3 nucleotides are TGTGCCAGCAGCTTGGCCGCAGGGGCGAGGACTGAAGCTTTCTTT. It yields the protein CASSLAAGARTEAFF.